A selection of T cell receptor beta chains follows, all from one sample in a study of esophageal squamous cell carcinoma under preoperative chemotherapy. From the PCR reads, TCRdb called clonotypes with MiXCR, one entry per CDR3 protein. The sample contains tens of thousands of distinct CDR3 sequences, less than 65% of which appear only once. Sampling was conducted from a patient given preoperative chemotherapy. All receptors derive from a human donor with esophageal squamous cell carcinoma. The donor label of this sample is uncertain. Both conserved end residues are part of each CDR3. Each record gives: J gene, D gene, V gene, clone size, CDR3 DNA, CDR3 protein. A D gene is named only where the DNA matches it firmly. Clone sizes are given selectively: once, few, many, or a class where the clone is expanded.

TRBJ2-4 | TRBD2 | TRBV7-2 | - | TGTGCGGGGAGCGGGGTGGGTAGGGAAGGGATTCAGTACTTC | CAGSGVGREGIQYF
TRBJ2-6 | - | TRBV7-8 | - | TGTGCCAGCAGCTTAGCTGTCGGGAGCTTGACCGGGGCCAACGTGCAGTATTTC | CASSLAVGSLTGANVQYF
TRBJ2-3 | - | TRBV7-3 | - | TGTGCCAGCAGCGGCCGTGGCGCAGATACGCAGTATTTC | CASSGRGADTQYF
TRBJ2-4 | - | TRBV6-2/TRBV6-3 | - | TGTGCCAGCAGGGTGGGGGCGAGAGCCGAAGATACTCAGTACTTC | CASRVGARAEDTQYF
TRBJ2-2 | - | TRBV7-8 | - | TGTGCTGGCAGGCGCCTAGAGGCGGTGAACACCGGTACGCAGTTTTTT | CAGRRLEAVNTGTQFF
TRBJ2-2 | - | TRBV6-1 | many | TGTGCCAGCAGTGGGGGTGTGTTGGGGGCCGGGGAGCTGTTTTTT | CASSGGVLGAGELFF
TRBJ2-5 | - | TRBV7-8 | - | TGTGCCAGGGGCTTAGGGGGCCGGGGGCAAGAGACCCAGTACTTC | CARGLGGRGQETQYF
TRBJ2-5 | - | TRBV7-2 | - | TGTGCCGGCAGCCTTGACCGGGAGACCCAGTACTTT | CAGSLDRETQYF
TRBJ2-5 | TRBD2 | TRBV12-3/TRBV12-4 | - | TGTGCCAGCAGTTTAAGTTCCGGGCTAGCGGGTGAAGAGACCCAGTACTTC | CASSLSSGLAGEETQYF
TRBJ2-3 | - | TRBV7-3 | - | TGTGCCAGCAGCGCTGGGGACACCGGGACGCAGTATTTT | CASSAGDTGTQYF
TRBJ2-5 | - | TRBV27 | - | TGTGCCAGCAGGCAATCAGAGACCCAGTACTTC | CASRQSETQYF
TRBJ2-7 | TRBD2 | TRBV7-9 | few | TGTGCCAGCAGCCGGGGAGGACTAGCGGGAGGTTCCGGTTCTATCTACGAGCAGTACTTC | CASSRGGLAGGSGSIYEQYF
TRBJ2-7 | - | TRBV7-9 | - | TGTGCCGCGGGCTTAGGGGGAGCGAGCACAGATACGCAGTACTTC | CAAGLGGASTDTQYF
TRBJ2-5 | - | TRBV7-6 | - | TGTGCCAGCAGAAAAGAGACCCAGTACTTC | CASRKETQYF
TRBJ2-4 | TRBD2 | TRBV11-2 | many | TGTGCCAGCAGCGTCATAGCGGGGGGGGAAAACATTCAGTACTTC | CASSVIAGGENIQYF
TRBJ2-2 | - | TRBV6-1 | many | TGTGCCAGCAGTGGTAGCGGTATGAACACCGGGGAGCTGTTTTTT | CASSGSGMNTGELFF
TRBJ2-1 | - | TRBV7-8 | few | TGTGCCAGCAGCTTAAGGCAGGCCGTACACTTGGGTCGGTTCTTC | CASSLRQAVHLGRFF
TRBJ2-5 | - | TRBV7-2 | many | TGTGCCAGCAGCTCCGGGGCTAGTACCTACAATGAGCAGTACTTC | CASSSGASTYNEQYF
TRBJ2-5 | - | TRBV6-1 | few | TGTGCCAGCAGTGGGACCTCTAAGGGGACCCAGTACTTC | CASSGTSKGTQYF
TRBJ1-4 | - | TRBV7-2 | many | TGTGCCAGCAGTCAGATGTCGGGAGGACGTCTGTTTTTT | CASSQMSGGRLFF
TRBJ2-6 | - | TRBV14 | many | TGTGCCAGCAGCCAAGACCGCAACGTCCTGACTTTC | CASSQDRNVLTF
TRBJ2-7 | TRBD1 | TRBV6-1 | - | TGTGCCAGTAAGGGACAGTTTCATCCCTCCTACGAGCAGTACTTC | CASKGQFHPSYEQYF
TRBJ2-5 | TRBD2 | TRBV7-8 | many | TGTGCCAGCAGCCCCGGCCGGGGCCTCAGAGCGGGGGAGACCCAGTACTTC | CASSPGRGLRAGETQYF
TRBJ2-1 | TRBD2 | TRBV25-1 | once | TGTGCCAGCAGTACCGGAGCGGGGGGGAATGAGCAGTTCTTC | CASSTGAGGNEQFF
TRBJ2-4 | TRBD2 | TRBV7-6 | - | TGTGCCAGCAGCTCGGGGGGGGCCACAGACATGCAGTACTTC | CASSSGGATDMQYF
TRBJ1-6 | TRBD1 | TRBV19 | - | TGTGCCAGTAGGTCCCAGGACAGGGGTTCACCCCTCCACTTT | CASRSQDRGSPLHF
TRBJ2-3 | TRBD2 | TRBV7-2 | medium-sized | TGTGCCAGCAGCCCCACGCTGGGCGGGGGGCAAACCAATACGCAGTATTTT | CASSPTLGGGQTNTQYF
TRBJ2-7 | - | TRBV6-1 | few | TGTGCCAGCAGGAGTCCCTACGAGCAGTACTTC | CASRSPYEQYF
TRBJ2-4 | - | TRBV7-6 | - | TGTGCCAGCAGGCCAGGGGGAGGGCCCAAAGAGACTCAGTACTTC | CASRPGGGPKETQYF
TRBJ1-2 | - | TRBV5-6 | many | TGTGCCAGCAGCCCTAGAAGCCGGGGGAGAGGAGGCTACACCTTC | CASSPRSRGRGGYTF
TRBJ2-5 | TRBD2 | TRBV7-6 | many | TGTGCCAGCAGCCCGAGCGGGGCGAGTCTCTCCGGGGAGACCCAGTACTTC | CASSPSGASLSGETQYF
TRBJ2-7 | TRBD2 | TRBV11-3 | - | TGTGCCAGCAGGGGAGCGGGGGGGCGTATCCCAGAGACGCAGTACTTC | CASRGAGGRIPETQYF
TRBJ1-1 | - | TRBV12-3/TRBV12-4 | many | TGTGCCAGCAGTCTCGTCCCGGGCACTGAAGCTTTCTTT | CASSLVPGTEAFF
TRBJ2-7 | - | TRBV7-2 | many | TGTGCCAGCAGCTTAGCAGGCGGAGGGACCCCCTACGAGCAGTACTTC | CASSLAGGGTPYEQYF
TRBJ2-2 | - | TRBV7-8 | - | TGTGCCGGCCGCGAGGGGGTGGGTACAGGTGAGCTGTTTTTT | CAGREGVGTGELFF
TRBJ2-1 | TRBD1 | TRBV7-6 | - | TGTGCCAGCAGCTCCGGGACAGGGTCCTACAATGAGCAGTTCTTC | CASSSGTGSYNEQFF
TRBJ2-5 | - | TRBV7-3 | - | TGTGCCAGCAGCCCGGGGCCCGGGGGCCGGGCCCCAGAGACCCAGTACTTC | CASSPGPGGRAPETQYF
TRBJ1-1 | TRBD1 | TRBV7-9 | many | TGTGCCAGCAGCTTAGTACTTACAGGGGAGCGAGCTTTCTTT | CASSLVLTGERAFF
TRBJ2-3 | - | TRBV7-3 | - | TGTGCCAGCAGCCGCAAACCGGGGCGGGGAGATGGAGATACGCAGTATTTT | CASSRKPGRGDGDTQYF
TRBJ1-2 | TRBD1 | TRBV6-1 | few | TGTGCCAGCAGTCCCTTAGGGACAGGGGATCACGGCTACACCTTC | CASSPLGTGDHGYTF
TRBJ2-1 | TRBD2 | TRBV11-3 | - | TGTGCCAGCAGCTTGGGACTAAACGCCGACAATGAGCAGTTCTTC | CASSLGLNADNEQFF
TRBJ2-3 | - | TRBV7-2 | - | TGTGCCAGCAGACCCGGCCCAACTACAGAGACCCAGTACTTT | CASRPGPTTETQYF
TRBJ2-7 | TRBD1 | TRBV6-1 | - | TGTGCCAGCACCAGTGCGGGACAGGGACGCGAGCAGTACTTC | CASTSAGQGREQYF
TRBJ2-1 | - | TRBV7-8 | - | TGTGCCAGCAGCTACCGGGACCTTACTTACAATGAGCAGTTCTTC | CASSYRDLTYNEQFF
TRBJ2-5 | TRBD2 | TRBV7-6 | few | TGTGCCAGCAGCTTAGTTAGCGGGAGGGTCCAGGAGACCCAGTACTTC | CASSLVSGRVQETQYF
TRBJ2-1 | - | TRBV12-5 | - | TGTGCTAGTGGGGCCTACAGTAGCTCCTACAATGAGCAGTTCTTC | CASGAYSSSYNEQFF
TRBJ1-2 | TRBD1 | TRBV7-2 | many | TGTGCCAGCAGCCCGGGGACAGGGGAAGGTGGCTACACCTTC | CASSPGTGEGGYTF
TRBJ2-7 | - | TRBV12-3/TRBV12-4 | - | TGCCGCGGCAGGGGGGCGGGAGCCAAAGACACGCAGTACTTC | CRGRGAGAKDTQYF
TRBJ2-7 | - | TRBV7-3 | - | TGTGCCAGCTGCCTCAGGCTGGGGGGCGGTGATGGAGATACGCAGTACTTC | CASCLRLGGGDGDTQYF
TRBJ2-3 | - | TRBV7-9 | - | TGTGCCAGCAGCCCCCAAGCTGGGTCAGATACGCAGTATTTT | CASSPQAGSDTQYF
TRBJ2-5 | - | TRBV12-3/TRBV12-4 | - | TGTGCCAGCGGTTTGAGCGGTGGGGACGAGACCCAGTACTTC | CASGLSGGDETQYF
TRBJ2-7 | - | TRBV25-1 | many | TGTGCCAGCAGTGGTGTCAGCTCCTACGAGCAGTACTTC | CASSGVSSYEQYF
TRBJ2-1 | - | TRBV7-3 | few | TGTGCCAGCAGCCAAAGGTTCGGCCCCCCGAGGAATGAGCAGTTCTTC | CASSQRFGPPRNEQFF
TRBJ2-6 | TRBD1 | TRBV5-4 | many | TGTGCCAGCAGCTCGCCGGGACAGGGGGCCGGGGCCAACGTCCTGACTTTC | CASSSPGQGAGANVLTF